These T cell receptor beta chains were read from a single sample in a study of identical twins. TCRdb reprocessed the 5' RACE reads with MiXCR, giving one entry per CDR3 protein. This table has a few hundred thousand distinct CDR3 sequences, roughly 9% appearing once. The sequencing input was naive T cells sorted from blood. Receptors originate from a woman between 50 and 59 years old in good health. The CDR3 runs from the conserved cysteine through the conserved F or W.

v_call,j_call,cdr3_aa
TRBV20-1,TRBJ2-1,CSASGTGYNEQFF
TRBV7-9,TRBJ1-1,CASSLKQGNTEAFF
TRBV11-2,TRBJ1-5,CASRGGDQPQHF
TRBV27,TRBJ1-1,CASGLGTGAFF
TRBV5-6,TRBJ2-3,CASSSTGGWTDTQYF
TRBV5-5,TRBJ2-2,CASSLWLNTGELFF
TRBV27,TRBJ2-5,CASSSQSRGRGFETQYF
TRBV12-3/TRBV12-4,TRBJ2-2,CASSFVVGAGELFF
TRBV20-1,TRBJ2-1,CSATGLLAGEYNEQFF
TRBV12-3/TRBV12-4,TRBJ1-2,CASSLAGPRRGYTF
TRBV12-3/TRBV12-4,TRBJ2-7,CASSPGGTSLRSDQYF
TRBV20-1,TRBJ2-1,CSASVPRPPNNEQFF
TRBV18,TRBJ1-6,CASSLRGVGADSPLHF